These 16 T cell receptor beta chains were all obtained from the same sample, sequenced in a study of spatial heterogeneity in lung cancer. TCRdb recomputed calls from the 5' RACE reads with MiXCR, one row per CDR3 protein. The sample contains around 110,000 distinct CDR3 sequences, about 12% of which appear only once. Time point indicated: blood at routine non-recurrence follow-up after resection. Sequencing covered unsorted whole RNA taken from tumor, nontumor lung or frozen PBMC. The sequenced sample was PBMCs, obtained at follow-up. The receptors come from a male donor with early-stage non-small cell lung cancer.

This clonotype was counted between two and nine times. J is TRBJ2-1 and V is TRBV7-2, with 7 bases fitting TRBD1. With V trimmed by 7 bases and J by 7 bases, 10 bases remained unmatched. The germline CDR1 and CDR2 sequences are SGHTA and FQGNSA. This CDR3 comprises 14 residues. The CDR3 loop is CASTKDRPLNEQFF. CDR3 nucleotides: TGTGCCAGCACCAAGGACAGGCCTCTGAATGAGCAGTTCTTC.

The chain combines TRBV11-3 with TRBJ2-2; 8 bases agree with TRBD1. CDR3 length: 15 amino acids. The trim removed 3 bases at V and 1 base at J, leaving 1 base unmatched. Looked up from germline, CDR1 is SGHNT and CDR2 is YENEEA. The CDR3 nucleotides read TGTGCCAGCAGCTTTACAGGGGGGAACACCGGGGAGCTGTTTTTT. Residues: CASSFTGGNTGELFF.

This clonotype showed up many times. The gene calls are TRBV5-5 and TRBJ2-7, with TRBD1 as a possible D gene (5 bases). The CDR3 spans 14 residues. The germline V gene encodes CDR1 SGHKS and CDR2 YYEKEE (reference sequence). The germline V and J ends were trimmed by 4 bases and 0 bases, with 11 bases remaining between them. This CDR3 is CASSHQGFSYEQYF. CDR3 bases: TGTGCCAGCAGCCACCAGGGCTTCTCCTACGAGCAGTACTTC.

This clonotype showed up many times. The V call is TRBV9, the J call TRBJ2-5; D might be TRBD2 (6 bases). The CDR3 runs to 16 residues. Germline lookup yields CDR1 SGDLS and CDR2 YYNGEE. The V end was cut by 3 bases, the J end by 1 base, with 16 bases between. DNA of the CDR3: TGTGCCAGCAGCGCGGGACTCCGGGGCCGCCAAGAGACCCAGTACTTC. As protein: CASSAGLRGRQETQYF.

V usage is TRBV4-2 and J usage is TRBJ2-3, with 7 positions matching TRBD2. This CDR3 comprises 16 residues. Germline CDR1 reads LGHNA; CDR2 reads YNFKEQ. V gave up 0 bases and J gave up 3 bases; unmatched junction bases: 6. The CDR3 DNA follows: TGTGCCAGCAGCCAAGAACTAGCGATAATGACAGATACGCAGTATTTT. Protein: CASSQELAIMTDTQYF.

CDR3 coding DNA: TGTGCCAGCAGCCCGTCCGAGGGCCATGAAGCTTTCTTT. This sequence encodes CASSPSEGHEAFF. The chain recombines TRBV7-2 with TRBJ1-1; D remains ambiguous. Deletions cut 5 bases from V and 7 bases from J, with 14 bases between. This CDR3 has 13 amino acids. Per germline, CDR1 SGHTA and CDR2 FQGNSA.

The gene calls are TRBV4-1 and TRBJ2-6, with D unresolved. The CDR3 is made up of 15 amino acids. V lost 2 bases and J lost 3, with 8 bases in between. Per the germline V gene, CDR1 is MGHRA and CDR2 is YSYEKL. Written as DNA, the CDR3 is TGCGCCAGCAGCCAACACATTCTTGGGGCCAACGTCCTGACTTTC. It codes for CASSQHILGANVLTF.

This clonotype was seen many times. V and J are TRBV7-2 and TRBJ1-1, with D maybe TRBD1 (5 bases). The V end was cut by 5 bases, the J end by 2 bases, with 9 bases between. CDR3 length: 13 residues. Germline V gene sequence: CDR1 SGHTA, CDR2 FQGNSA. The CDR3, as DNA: TGTGCCAGCAGCCCCCAGGGAAACACTGAAGCTTTCTTT. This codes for CASSPQGNTEAFF.

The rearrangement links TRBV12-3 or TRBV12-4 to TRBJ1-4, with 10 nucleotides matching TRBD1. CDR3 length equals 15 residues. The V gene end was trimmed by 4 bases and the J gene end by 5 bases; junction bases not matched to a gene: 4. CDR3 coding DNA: TGTGCCAGCAGTTCGACAGGGGGCATGAATGAAAAACTGTTTTTT. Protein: CASSSTGGMNEKLFF.

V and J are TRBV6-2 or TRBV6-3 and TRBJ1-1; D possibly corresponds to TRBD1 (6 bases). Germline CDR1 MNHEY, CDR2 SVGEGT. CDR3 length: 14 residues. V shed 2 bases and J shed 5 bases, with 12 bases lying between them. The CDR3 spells CASSYKAGATEAFF. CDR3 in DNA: TGTGCCAGCAGTTACAAGGCGGGGGCTACTGAAGCTTTCTTT.

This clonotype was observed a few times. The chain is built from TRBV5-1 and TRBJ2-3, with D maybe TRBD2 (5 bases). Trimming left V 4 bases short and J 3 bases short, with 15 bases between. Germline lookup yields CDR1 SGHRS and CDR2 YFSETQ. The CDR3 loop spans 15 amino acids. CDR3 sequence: CASSPDGVWTDTQYF. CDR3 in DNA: TGCGCCAGCAGCCCGGACGGGGTCTGGACAGATACGCAGTATTTT.

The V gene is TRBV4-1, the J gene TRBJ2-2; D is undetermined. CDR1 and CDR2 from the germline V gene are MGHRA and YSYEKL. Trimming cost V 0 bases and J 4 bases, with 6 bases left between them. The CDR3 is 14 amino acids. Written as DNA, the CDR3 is TGCGCCAGCAGCCAAGAGGAAGGCACCGGGGAGCTGTTTTTT. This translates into CASSQEEGTGELFF.

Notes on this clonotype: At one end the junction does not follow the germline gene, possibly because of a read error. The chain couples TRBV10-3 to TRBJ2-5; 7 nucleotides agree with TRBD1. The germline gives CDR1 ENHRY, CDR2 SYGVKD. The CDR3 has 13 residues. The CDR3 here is CATSEGQKETQYF. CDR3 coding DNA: TGTGCCACCAGTGAGGGACAGAAAGAGACCCAGTACTTC.

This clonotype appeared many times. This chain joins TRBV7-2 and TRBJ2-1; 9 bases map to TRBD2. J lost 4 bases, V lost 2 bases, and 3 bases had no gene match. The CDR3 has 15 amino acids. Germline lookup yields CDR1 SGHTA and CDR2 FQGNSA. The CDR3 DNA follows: TGTGCCAGCAGCTTACTAGCGGGGAGATACAATGAGCAGTTCTTC. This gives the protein CASSLLAGRYNEQFF. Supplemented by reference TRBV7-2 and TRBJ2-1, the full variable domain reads GAGVSQSPSNKVTEKGKDVELRCDPISGHTALYWYRQSLGQGLEFLIYFQGNSAPDKSGLPSDRFSAERTGGSVSTLTIQRTQQEDSAVYLCASSLLAGRYNEQFFGPGTRLTVL.

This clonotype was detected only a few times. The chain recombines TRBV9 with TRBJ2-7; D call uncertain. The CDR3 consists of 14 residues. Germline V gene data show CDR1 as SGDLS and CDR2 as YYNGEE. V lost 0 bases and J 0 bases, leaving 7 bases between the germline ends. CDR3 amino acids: CASSVEGTSYEQYF. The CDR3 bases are TGTGCCAGCAGCGTAGAGGGTACCTCCTACGAGCAGTACTTC.

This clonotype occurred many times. The CDR3 DNA sequence: TGTGCCACCTCTACTAGCGGGCTCGTCGGGGAGCTGTTTTTT. Translated, it gives CATSTSGLVGELFF. The chain couples TRBV24-1 to TRBJ2-2, with 9 bases matching TRBD2. CDR3 length: 14 amino acids. Germline trimming cut 9 bases from V and 7 bases from J; bases unmatched to any gene: 8. From germline, CDR1 is KGHDR and CDR2 SFDVKD.